This TCR beta chain was captured by sequencing in a study of tumor-infiltrating lymphocytes in localized non-small cell lung cancer. Background on the study: From each patient, both tumor and uninvolved lung, non-adjacent to tumor, were sampled. Findings and limits, study-wide: TCR sequencing covered a subset of patients with enough tissue. Different pieces of the same tissue went to different assays, confounding technical variation with intratumor heterogeneity.

This table comes from immunoSEQ multiplex PCR, and its TCRdb copy is limited to in-frame clones, with some not included. The sample includes roughly 5,800 clones, approximately 72% of them seen just once. V gave up 4 bases and J gave up 7 bases; unmatched junction bases: 6. CDR1 SGHAT and CDR2 FQNNGV come from the germline V gene. The CDR3 consists of 14 residues. Details on this clone: Its antigen is unknown.

Sequencing was performed on uninvolved lung tissue not adjacent to the tumor. The source of this sequence is a human donor with non-small cell lung cancer. This chain uses TRBV11-2 with TRBJ1-5, with 8 bases lining up with TRBD1. The CDR3: CASSSDRGGQPQHF. CDR3 nucleotides: TGTGCCAGCAGCTCCGACAGGGGCGGACAGCCCCAGCATTTT.